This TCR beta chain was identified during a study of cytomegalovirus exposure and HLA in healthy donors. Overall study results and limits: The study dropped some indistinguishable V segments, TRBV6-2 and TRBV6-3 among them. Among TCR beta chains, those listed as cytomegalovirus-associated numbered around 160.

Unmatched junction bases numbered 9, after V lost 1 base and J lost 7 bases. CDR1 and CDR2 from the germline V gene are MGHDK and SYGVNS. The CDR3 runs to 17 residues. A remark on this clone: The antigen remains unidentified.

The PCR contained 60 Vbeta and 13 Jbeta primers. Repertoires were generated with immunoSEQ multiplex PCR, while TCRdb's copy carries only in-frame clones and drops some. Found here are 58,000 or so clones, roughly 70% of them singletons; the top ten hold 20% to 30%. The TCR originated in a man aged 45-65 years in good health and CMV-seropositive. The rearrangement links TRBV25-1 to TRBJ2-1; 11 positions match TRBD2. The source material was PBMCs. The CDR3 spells CASSELHTLAGGNEQFF. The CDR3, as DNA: TGTGCCAGCAGTGAATTGCACACGCTAGCGGGAGGTAATGAGCAGTTCTTC.